This T cell receptor beta chain was sequenced during a study of shared clonotypes between healthy human individuals. Donors were healthy HIV-negative adults without recently reported acute infections or vaccinations. Germline CDR1 reads SGHRS; CDR2 reads YFSETQ. The CDR3 runs 18 residues. The junction had 7 bases not matched to a gene; V was cut back by 0 bases and J by 1 base. Study-wide results and caveats: Naive subsets generally had larger estimated richness than memory subsets. Only a few donors were included, so the genetic and exposure-history diversity represented was limited.

The assay was immunoSEQ multiplex PCR, and TCRdb's table has in-frame clones only and misses some. Among 500,000 to 550,000 clones listed, about 96% were seen once. This clone occurred once. Its cognate antigen is unknown. J is TRBJ2-2 and V is TRBV5-1, with 9 bases identical to TRBD2. This TCR was recovered from a woman between 25 and 40 years old in good health. Sequences were obtained from naive CD4+ T cells sorted from blood. Regarding subset: CD45RA+ positively selected. CDR3 coding DNA: TGCGCCAGCAGCTTGGACCGACTAGCGGTACTGAACACCGGGGAGCTGTTTTTT. It encodes CASSLDRLAVLNTGELFF.